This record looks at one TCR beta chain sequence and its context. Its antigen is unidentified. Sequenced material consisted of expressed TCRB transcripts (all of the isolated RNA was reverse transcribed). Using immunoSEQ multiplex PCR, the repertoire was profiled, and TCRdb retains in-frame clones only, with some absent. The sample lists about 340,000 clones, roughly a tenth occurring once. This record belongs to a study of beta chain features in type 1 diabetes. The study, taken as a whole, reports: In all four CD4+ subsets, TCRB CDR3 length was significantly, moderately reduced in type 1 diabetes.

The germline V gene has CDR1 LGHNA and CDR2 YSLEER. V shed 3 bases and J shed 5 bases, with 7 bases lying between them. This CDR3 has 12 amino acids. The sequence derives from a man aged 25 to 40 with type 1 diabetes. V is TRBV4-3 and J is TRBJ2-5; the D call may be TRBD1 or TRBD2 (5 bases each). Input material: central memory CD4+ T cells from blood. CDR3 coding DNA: TGCGCCAGCAGCCATGAGGGGGAGACCCAGTACTTC. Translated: CASSHEGETQYF.